This entry is about one T cell receptor delta chain. Its antigen is as yet unknown. A far larger clone is one nucleotide away, so this likely arose from a read error. This specimen includes other DNA sequences encoding the same CDR3. Bulk repertoires came from Vgamma9/Vdelta2+ or Vdelta2-negative gammadelta T cells flow-sorted from PBMC. This entry comes from a study of γδ T cells in repeated Plasmodium falciparum infection. Study-wide findings and caveats: Vdelta2-negative gammadelta repertoires appeared less diverse and less shared in Malian than Australian children.

Germline V gene data show CDR1 as TSWWSYY and CDR2 as QGS. With 6 bases clipped from V and 3 bases from J, the junction kept 10 bases outside the gene matches. The CDR3 is made up of 15 amino acids. With CATT, TCRdb re-called clones from the multiplex PCR reads. There are 85,000 to 95,000 delta-chain clones in the sample; under 1.5% occur only once, and 7% to 9.5% lies in the top ten. The sequence was collected from a pool of human donors (malaria-infected and uninfected, not separated). This rearrangement joins TRDV1 to TRDJ1; 7 bases line up with TRDD3. The J gene, not given by TCRdb, was assigned here from a germline match of the nucleotide sequence. Input material: gamma-delta T cells from blood. In nucleotides, the CDR3 is TGTGCTCTTGGCCACAGTACCGGGGGATCCGATAAACTCATCTTT. Translating gives CALGHSTGGSDKLIF.